The 30 T cell receptor beta chains listed next were all sequenced from one sample in a study of monozygotic twins with inflammatory bowel disease. Each CDR3 protein gets one entry in TCRdb, which reprocessed the 5' RACE reads and gives no DNA. This sample's clone table lists 300,000 to 350,000 distinct CDR3 sequences. Sequencing was done on a sample of blood. Receptors were obtained from a human donor with ulcerative colitis or Crohn's disease, or a healthy co-twin of an affected twin (not recorded which).

The CDR3 is CASSLGETGTEAFF. The V gene is TRBV11-3, the J gene TRBJ1-1; the TCRdb D gene call, TRBD1, has no DNA to confirm it. Germline CDR1 and CDR2: SGHNT and YENEEA. The CDR3 is 14 residues long.

The genes are TRBV20-1 and TRBJ2-7. Germline V gene sequence: CDR1 DFQATT, CDR2 SNEGSKA (reference sequence). The CDR3 spans 12 residues. The CDR3 here is CSAREQVFEQYF.

The V call is TRBV5-5, the J call TRBJ2-7; the D gene TCRdb calls, TRBD1, cannot be checked with no DNA. The CDR3 extends over 15 amino acids. Germline values: CDR1 SGHKS, CDR2 YYEKEE (reference sequence). The CDR3 loop is CASSFTGDHRREQYF.

V is TRBV19 and J is TRBJ2-1; the D call of TRBD1 rests on TCRdb alone, since no DNA is present to check it. The CDR3 totals 16 residues. The germline gives CDR1 LNHDA, CDR2 SQIVND (reference sequence). CDR3: CASRLTGRLIPHEQFF.

The genes are TRBV28 and TRBJ2-2. The CDR3 is 17 amino acids. CDR1 is MDHEN, CDR2 SYDVKM, per germline. This CDR3 is CASSLRLLAGTTGELFF.

The J gene is TRBJ2-1, the V gene TRBV6-1; TCRdb returns TRBD2, unconfirmable since there is no DNA. Germline assignment: CDR1 MNHNS and CDR2 SASEGT. The CDR3 runs to 13 residues. The CDR3 loop is CASSRLAGSEQFF.

The chain has TRBV12-3 or TRBV12-4 and TRBJ2-1; no DNA is available, so the TRBD2 call from TCRdb remains unchecked. The CDR3 sequence is 14 residues long. The chain's CDR3 is CASSRVGIVYEQFF.

Here the CDR3 reads CASSQVSPPDYGYTF. The V gene is TRBV4-1, the J gene TRBJ1-2. This CDR3 is built from 15 residues. Germline V gives CDR1 MGHRA, CDR2 YSYEKL.

This chain links TRBV12-3 or TRBV12-4 with TRBJ1-3. The CDR3 length is 15 residues. This chain's CDR3 is CASSFRGVGGNTIYF.

The CDR3 sequence is CASSFGGGVFNYGYTF. V and J are TRBV5-1 and TRBJ1-2; with no DNA, the TCRdb D assignment of TRBD1 cannot be verified. CDR3 size: 16 residues. CDR1 is SGHRS, CDR2 YFSETQ, per germline.

This chain links TRBV3-1 with TRBJ2-2; TCRdb names TRBD1, which stays unverified in the absence of DNA. The CDR3 is 16 amino acids. Germline V CDR1 and CDR2: LGHDT, YNNKEL (reference sequence). CDR3: CASSQATGKDTGELFF. Variable domain in full (rest from reference TRBV3-1 and TRBJ2-2): DTAVSQTPKYLVTQMGNDKSIKCEQNLGHDTMYWYKQDSKKFLKIMFSYNNKELIINETVPNRFSPKSPDKAHLNLHINSLELGDSAVYFCASSQATGKDTGELFFGEGSRLTVL.

V usage is TRBV6-5 and J usage is TRBJ1-1. The CDR3 is 13 residues long. Germline V gives CDR1 MNHEY, CDR2 SVGAGI. CDR3 sequence reads: CASSPWKGTEAFF.

The V and J genes are TRBV5-1 and TRBJ1-5; TCRdb returns TRBD1, unconfirmable since there is no DNA. The CDR3 runs 14 residues. The V gene's germline CDR1 is SGHRS and CDR2 YFSETQ. CDR3 in amino acids: CASSPRTGTQPQHF.

The V and J genes are TRBV6-2 or TRBV6-3 and TRBJ2-7; with no DNA, the TCRdb D assignment of TRBD2 cannot be verified. The CDR3 sequence is 20 residues long. CDR1 is MNHEY, CDR2 SVGEGT, per germline. This chain's CDR3 is CASSYSHVNGRAGGSYEQYF.

V is TRBV20-1 and J is TRBJ1-2. The CDR3 sequence is 14 residues long. The V gene's germline CDR1 is DFQATT and CDR2 SNEGSKA (reference sequence). CDR3 amino acids: CSARVHGGLYGYTF.

This chain uses TRBV4-2 with TRBJ1-2. The CDR3 runs to 16 residues. Germline CDR1 reads LGHNA; CDR2 reads YNFKEQ. CDR3 region: CASSQDMDGTYYGYTF.

This chain links TRBV19 with TRBJ2-2. The CDR3 has 15 amino acids. The V gene's germline CDR1 is LNHDA and CDR2 SQIVND (reference sequence). This CDR3 reads CASSRSGFGAGELFF. The entire variable domain, with the rest obtained from reference TRBV19 and TRBJ2-2, is as follows: DGGITQSPKYLFRKEGQNVTLSCEQNLNHDAMYWYRQDPGQGLRLIYYSQIVNDFQKGDIAEGYSVSREKKESFPLTVTSAQKNPTAFYLCASSRSGFGAGELFFGEGSRLTVL.

V and J are TRBV12-3 or TRBV12-4 and TRBJ2-5; there is no DNA to check the TCRdb D call of TRBD2. The CDR3 consists of 17 residues. CDR3 sequence reads: CASSPSRGGLMGKTQYF.

The chain joins TRBV12-3 or TRBV12-4 to TRBJ2-3; no DNA is available, so the TRBD2 call from TCRdb remains unchecked. This CDR3 comprises 14 residues. CDR3 loop: CASTIAGVPDTQYF.

The chain is built from TRBV7-9 and TRBJ1-1. This CDR3 contains 13 residues. CDR1 and CDR2 from the germline V gene are SEHNR and FQNEAQ (reference sequence). The CDR3 sequence: CASRLIMNTEAFF.

The V gene is TRBV7-9, the J gene TRBJ2-4; TCRdb's D call of TRBD1 is untestable without DNA. Looked up from germline, CDR1 is SEHNR and CDR2 is FQNEAQ (reference sequence). The CDR3 runs 14 residues. CDR3 sequence reads: CASSLDQGKNIQYF.

The rearrangement joins TRBV27 to TRBJ2-1; TCRdb reports TRBD2, a call that lacks DNA to check it against. This CDR3 comprises 15 residues. CDR1 and CDR2 (germline): MNHEY, SMNVEV (reference sequence). The CDR3: CASSPTSAPYNEQFF.

This rearrangement joins TRBV4-2 to TRBJ2-5; TCRdb gives TRBD1 as the D gene, but with no DNA this cannot be confirmed. CDR3 length equals 16 residues. The germline V gene has CDR1 LGHNA and CDR2 YNFKEQ. The CDR3 loop reads CASSPSPLGGQETQYF.

This chain uses TRBV10-3 with TRBJ1-2. CDR1 and CDR2 (germline): ENHRY, SYGVKD. There are 13 residues in the CDR3. This chain's CDR3 is CAISTDGFYGYTF.

This rearrangement joins TRBV12-5 to TRBJ1-1; TCRdb picks TRBD1, but there is no DNA to check that call. The CDR3 spans 14 residues. In germline, CDR1 is LGHNT, CDR2 FRNRAP. CDR3 sequence: CASAARDIGTEAFF.

This chain connects TRBV20-1 to TRBJ2-2; the D call from TCRdb, TRBD1, cannot be confirmed without DNA. The CDR3 loop spans 15 amino acids. Germline V lookup: CDR1 DFQATT, CDR2 SNEGSKA (reference sequence). CDR3 sequence reads: CSARVPGHTAGELFF.

The rearrangement uses TRBV5-1 and TRBJ1-4; the TCRdb call, TRBD1, lacks DNA for checking. This CDR3 region has 16 residues. The germline gives CDR1 SGHRS, CDR2 YFSETQ. CDR3 in amino acids: CASSLGPGQLNEKLFF.

The chain couples TRBV15 to TRBJ2-7. Germline lookup yields CDR1 LNHNV and CDR2 YYDKDF (reference sequence). The CDR3 extends over 15 amino acids. The CDR3 region is CATSRDPGSSYEQYF.

The gene calls are TRBV7-3 and TRBJ2-3; absent DNA, TCRdb's TRBD1 call cannot be checked. CDR1 is SGHTA and CDR2 is FQGTGA in the germline V gene. The CDR3 extends over 14 amino acids. The CDR3 spells CPSSLTSGADTQYF.

This rearrangement joins TRBV20-1 to TRBJ2-5; TCRdb reports TRBD1, a call that lacks DNA to check it against. This CDR3 comprises 12 residues. Germline V lookup: CDR1 DFQATT, CDR2 SNEGSKA (reference sequence). The CDR3 reads CSAKGGGETQYF.